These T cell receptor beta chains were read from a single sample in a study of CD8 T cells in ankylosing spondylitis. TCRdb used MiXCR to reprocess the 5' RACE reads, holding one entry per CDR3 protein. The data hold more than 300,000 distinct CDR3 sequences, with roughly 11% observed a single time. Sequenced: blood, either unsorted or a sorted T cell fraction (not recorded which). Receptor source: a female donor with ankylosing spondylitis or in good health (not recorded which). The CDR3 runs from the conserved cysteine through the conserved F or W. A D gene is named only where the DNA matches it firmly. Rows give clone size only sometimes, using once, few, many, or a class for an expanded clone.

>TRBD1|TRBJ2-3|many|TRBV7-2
TGTGCCAGCAGGGACAGGTGGGGATCCACAGATACGCAGTATTTT
CASRDRWGSTDTQYF
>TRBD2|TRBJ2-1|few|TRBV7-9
TGTGCCAGCAGCCATAGCGGGAGCTCCTACAATGAGCAGTTCTTC
CASSHSGSSYNEQFF
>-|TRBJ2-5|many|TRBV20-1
TGCAGTGCTACTCCTCTGCTCCTCGAGGGGGAAGAGACCCAGTACTTC
CSATPLLLEGEETQYF
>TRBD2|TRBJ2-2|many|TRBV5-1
TGCGCCAGCAGCTTCGTAACCGGGACTAGCGGCACCGGGGAGCTGTTTTTT
CASSFVTGTSGTGELFF
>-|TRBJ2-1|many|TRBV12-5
TGTGCTAGTGGTTCCCTGGGTGAGCAGTTCTTC
CASGSLGEQFF
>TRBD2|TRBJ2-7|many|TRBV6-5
TGTGCCAGCAGTTTGGGACTAGAGGATTACGAGCAGTACTTC
CASSLGLEDYEQYF
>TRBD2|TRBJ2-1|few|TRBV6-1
TGTGCCAGCGTAGCGGGAGAGAGCTCCTACAATGAGCAGTTCTTC
CASVAGESSYNEQFF
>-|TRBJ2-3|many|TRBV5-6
TGTGCCAGCAGCTTGGCGGGCGGGGTGGCTACAGATACGCAGTATTTT
CASSLAGGVATDTQYF
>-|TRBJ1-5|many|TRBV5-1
TGTGCCAGCAGTTTAGAGGGTTCGCAGCCCCAGCATTTT
CASSLEGSQPQHF
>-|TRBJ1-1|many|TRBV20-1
TGCAGTGCCCCCAGAGGCCTGATGGAAGCTTTCTTT
CSAPRGLMEAFF
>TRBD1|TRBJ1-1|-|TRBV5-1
TGCGCCAGCAGCTTGGGACAGGGGGCTCGATCCTACACTGAAGCTTTCTTT
CASSLGQGARSYTEAFF
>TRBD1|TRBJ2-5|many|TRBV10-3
TGTGCCATCAGCAACAGGGGGCAACAAGAGACCCAGTACTTC
CAISNRGQQETQYF
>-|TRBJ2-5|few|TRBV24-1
TGTGCCACCAGTACCCCTGGGGAGACCCAGTACTTC
CATSTPGETQYF
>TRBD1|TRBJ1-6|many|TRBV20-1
TGCAGTGCTAGAGAGTCCTCAGGGGGCTCACCCCTCCACTTT
CSARESSGGSPLHF
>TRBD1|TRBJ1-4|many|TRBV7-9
TGTGCCAGCAGCTCTCCGGGACAGGGTCACAGCGAAAAACTGTTTTTT
CASSSPGQGHSEKLFF
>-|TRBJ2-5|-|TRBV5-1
TGCGCCAGCAGCTTGTCAGGGGCCCAAGAGACCCAGCACTTC
CASSLSGAQETQHF
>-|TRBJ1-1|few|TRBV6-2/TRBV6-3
TGTGCCAGCTCCCACCTCGGGGGGTTGGACACTGAAGCTTTCTTT
CASSHLGGLDTEAFF
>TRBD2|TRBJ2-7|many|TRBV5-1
TGCGCCAGCAGCAAAGGGACTAGCGGGACCGCCTCCTACGAGCAGTACTTC
CASSKGTSGTASYEQYF
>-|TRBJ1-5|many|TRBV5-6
TGTGCCAGCAGCTATCGCCCGGGGGGTCGAGGCAATCAGCCCCAGCATTTT
CASSYRPGGRGNQPQHF
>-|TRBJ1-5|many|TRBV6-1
TGTGCCAGCAAACCAGGAATTCGAGGCAATCAGCCCCAGCATTTT
CASKPGIRGNQPQHF